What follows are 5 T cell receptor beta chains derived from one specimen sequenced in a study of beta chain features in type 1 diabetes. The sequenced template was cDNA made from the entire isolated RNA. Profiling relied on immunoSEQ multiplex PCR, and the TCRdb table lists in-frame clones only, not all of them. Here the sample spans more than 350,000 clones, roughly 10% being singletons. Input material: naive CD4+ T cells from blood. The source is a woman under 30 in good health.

The CDR3 sequence: CASSLRSDLSTGELFF. The CDR3 bases are TGTGCCAGCAGCTTGAGAAGCGACCTATCCACCGGGGAGCTGTTTTTT. V gene TRBV7-2 combines with J gene TRBJ2-2; the D is unclear. Trimming pared 3 bases from V and 4 bases from J, leaving 15 bases between. There are 16 residues in the CDR3. CDR1 and CDR2 from the germline V gene are SGHTA and FQGNSA.

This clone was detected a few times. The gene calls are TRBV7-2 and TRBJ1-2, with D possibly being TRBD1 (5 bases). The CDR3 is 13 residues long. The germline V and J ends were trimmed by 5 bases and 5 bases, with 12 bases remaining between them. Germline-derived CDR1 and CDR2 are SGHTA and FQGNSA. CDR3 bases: TGTGCCAGCAGCAGGGACGGATGGTATGGCTACACCTTC. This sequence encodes CASSRDGWYGYTF.

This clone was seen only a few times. The CDR3 coding sequence is TGCAGCGTTCAGGGGTTAAGTTATGGCTACACCTTC. This codes for CSVQGLSYGYTF. V is TRBV29-1 and J is TRBJ1-2, with a tentative D call TRBD1 (6 bases). The CDR3 sequence is 12 residues long. Germline V lookup: CDR1 SQVTM, CDR2 ANQGSEA. The V gene lost 5 bases and the J gene lost 5 bases, with 12 bases spanning the gap. The whole variable domain, remainder taken from reference TRBV29-1 and TRBJ1-2, is SAVISQKPSRDICQRGTSLTIQCQVDSQVTMMFWYRQQPGQSLTLIATANQGSEATYESGFVIDKFPISRPNLTFSTLTVSNMSPEDSSIYLCSVQGLSYGYTFGSGTRLTVV.

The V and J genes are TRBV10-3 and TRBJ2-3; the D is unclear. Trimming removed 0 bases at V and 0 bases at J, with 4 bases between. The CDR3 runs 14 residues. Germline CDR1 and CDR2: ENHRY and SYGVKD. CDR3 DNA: TGTGCCATCAGTGAGTCGACGAGCACAGATACGCAGTATTTT. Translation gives CAISESTSTDTQYF.

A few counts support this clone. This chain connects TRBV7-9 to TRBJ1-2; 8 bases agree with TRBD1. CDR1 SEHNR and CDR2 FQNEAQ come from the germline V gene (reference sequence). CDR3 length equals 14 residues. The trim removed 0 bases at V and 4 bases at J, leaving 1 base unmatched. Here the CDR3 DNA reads TGTGCCAGCAGCTTAGCGGGGACAGGCTATGGCTACACCTTC. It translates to CASSLAGTGYGYTF.